What follows are 2 T cell receptor beta chains derived from one specimen sequenced in a study of blood T cell repertoires in COVID-19. The protocol was immunoSEQ multiplex PCR, while the TCRdb copy is restricted to in-frame clones and leaves out a portion. The table shows about 240,000 clones, with roughly 85% occurring only once. The sequenced sample consisted of peripheral blood. The receptors were gathered from a man in his fifties with COVID-19, enrolled during active disease.

The rearrangement links TRBV9 to TRBJ2-5; the match to TRBD2 covers 11 bases. CDR1 is SGDLS, CDR2 YYNGEE, per germline. V was clipped by 1 base and J by 5 bases; unmatched bases: 7. This CDR3 has 16 amino acids. The DNA for the CDR3 is TGTGCCAGCAGCGTATTAGCGGGGGGGCCGTGGGAGACCCAGTACTTC. Its protein is CASSVLAGGPWETQYF.

The rearrangement links TRBV5-6 to TRBJ1-2; 11 positions agree with TRBD1. Germline CDR1 reads SGHDT; CDR2 reads YYEEEE. Losses at the gene ends were 2 bases for V and 6 bases for J; bases not matched to a gene: 6. This CDR3 spans 15 amino acids. In DNA form, the CDR3 reads TGTGCCAGCAGCTTACGGACAGGGGGCTTCCATGGCTACACCTTC. Its protein product is CASSLRTGGFHGYTF.